The 25 T cell receptor beta chains given below trace back to one sample, sequenced in a study of beta chain features in type 1 diabetes. Study conclusions and caveats: For Type 1 diabetes patients, all four CD4+ subsets carried TCRB CDR3s that were moderately but significantly shorter.

Expressed TCRB transcripts got sequenced, as all isolated RNA was reverse transcribed. Produced via immunoSEQ multiplex PCR; TCRdb's table is partial and in-frame only. The repertoire holds a few hundred thousand clones, with approximately 24% as singletons. No cognate antigen is known for these TCRs. The sample was naive CD4+ T cells from blood. These TCRs come from a woman aged 25 to 39 with type 1 diabetes.

This chain joins TRBV9 and TRBJ2-7, with unresolved D. In germline, CDR1 is SGDLS, CDR2 YYNGEE. V dropped 0 bases and J dropped 0 bases, with 4 bases sitting between them. The CDR3 totals 13 residues. The CDR3: CASSVDSSYEQYF. CDR3 sequence (DNA): TGTGCCAGCAGCGTAGACAGCTCCTACGAGCAGTACTTC.

The V and J genes are TRBV29-1 and TRBJ1-1, with 7 bases matching TRBD1. V shed 7 bases and J 1 base; nucleotides not matched to a gene: 6. The CDR3 length is 13 residues. Germline CDR1 SQVTM, CDR2 ANQGSEA. CDR3 bases: TGCAGCGGCCGGGGACAGAAGAACACTGAAGCTTTCTTT. It encodes CSGRGQKNTEAFF.

J is TRBJ2-1 and V is TRBV7-3; 7 bases align to TRBD1. V dropped 4 bases and J dropped 6; count of bases not matched to a gene: 6. Germline CDR1 SGHTA, CDR2 FQGTGA. The CDR3 has 14 residues. The CDR3 sequence is CASSYSTGFNEQFF. Written as DNA, the CDR3 is TGTGCCAGCAGCTATTCGACAGGGTTCAATGAGCAGTTCTTC.

This clone was seen a few times. The rearrangement joins TRBV4-2 to TRBJ2-3, with a tentative D call TRBD2 (5 bases). V was pared by 2 bases and J by 0 bases, with 18 bases between. This CDR3 is 18 amino acids long. The V gene's germline CDR1 is LGHNA and CDR2 YNFKEQ. CDR3 protein: CASSQSHEGSSSTDTQYF. CDR3 DNA sequence: TGTGCCAGCAGCCAATCCCACGAAGGGAGTTCTAGCACAGATACGCAGTATTTT.

The chain carries TRBV27 and TRBJ1-2, with 8 nucleotides matching TRBD1. The length of the CDR3 is 13 residues. CDR1 and CDR2 (germline): MNHEY, SMNVEV (reference sequence). Unmatched junction bases numbered 1, after V lost 3 bases and J lost 4 bases. CDR3 sequence: CASSFTGGYGYTF. The CDR3 bases are TGTGCCAGCAGTTTTACAGGGGGCTATGGCTACACCTTC.

The gene calls are TRBV29-1 and TRBJ1-1, with no clear D. In germline, CDR1 is SQVTM, CDR2 ANQGSEA. The CDR3 has 14 residues. V lost 7 bases, J lost 5 bases, and 20 bases lay in between. Here the CDR3 DNA reads TGCAGCGGCAAAATCCGGGTGGGAGGGACTGAAGCTTTCTTT. Protein product: CSGKIRVGGTEAFF.

There are a few counts of this clone. This chain links TRBV30 with TRBJ2-3; no reliable D call. The V end was cut by 4 bases, the J end by 1 base, with 12 bases between. The CDR3 is 14 amino acids. Per germline, CDR1 GTSNPN and CDR2 SVGIG (reference sequence). CDR3 sequence (DNA): TGTGCCTGGATCGTCCGCGGTGGCACAGATACGCAGTATTTT. Translation: CAWIVRGGTDTQYF.

The chain is built from TRBV30 and TRBJ2-7; a possible D gene is TRBD2 (6 bases). Looked up from germline, CDR1 is GTSNPN and CDR2 is SVGIG (reference sequence). V was pared by 3 bases and J by 3 bases, with 12 bases between. The CDR3 contains 13 residues. CDR3 sequence: CAWSRGTHYEQYF. The CDR3 DNA sequence: TGTGCCTGGAGCCGCGGGACTCACTACGAGCAGTACTTC.

The chain uses TRBV15 and TRBJ1-3, with a possible D match to TRBD1 (5 bases). Germline CDR1 reads LNHNV; CDR2 reads YYDKDF (reference sequence). The length of the CDR3 is 14 residues. V was trimmed by 9 bases and J by 0 bases, leaving 12 bases between them. CDR3 DNA sequence: TGTGCCACGAGCCAGGGCCTCTCTGGAAACACCATATATTTT. Translation gives CATSQGLSGNTIYF.

This clone was counted only a few times. The J gene is TRBJ2-1, the V gene TRBV28; the D gene is possibly TRBD2 (5 bases). CDR1 is MDHEN, CDR2 SYDVKM, per germline. There are 16 residues in the CDR3. Trimming took 4 bases from V and 3 from J, leaving 16 bases between them. The CDR3 sequence is CASSSPIRGDYNEQFF. The DNA for the CDR3 is TGTGCCAGCAGTTCCCCCATACGGGGAGACTACAATGAGCAGTTCTTC.

The chain recombines TRBV7-6 with TRBJ1-5; weak D call: TRBD1 (6 bases). The CDR3 loop spans 15 amino acids. Deletions cut 5 bases from V and 3 bases from J, with 14 bases between. The V gene's germline CDR1 is SGHVS and CDR2 FNYEAQ. Written as DNA, the CDR3 is TGTGCCAGCAGCGCACAGGGTTTAGCCAATCAGCCCCAGCATTTT. Amino acids: CASSAQGLANQPQHF.

V gene TRBV6-1 combines with J gene TRBJ2-1, with 9 nucleotides matching TRBD2. The CDR3 runs 16 residues. Per the germline V gene, CDR1 is MNHNS and CDR2 is SASEGT. J gave up 8 bases and V 1 base, and 9 bases lay outside the gene matches. CDR3 residues: CASSEVGSGRVDEQFF. CDR3 sequence (DNA): TGTGCCAGCAGTGAAGTTGGTAGCGGGAGAGTTGATGAGCAGTTCTTC.

This clone was recorded a few times. The chain has TRBV7-9 and TRBJ1-5; TRBD1 is a possible D gene (5 bases). The V and J ends lost 1 base and 2 bases respectively, with 6 bases between them. The length of the CDR3 is 14 residues. The germline CDR1 and CDR2 sequences are SEHNR and FQNEAQ (reference sequence). CDR3 coding DNA: TGTGCCAGCAGCTTAGGGGGCGGCAATCAGCCCCAGCATTTT. Protein product: CASSLGGGNQPQHF.

This chain links TRBV5-1 with TRBJ2-3; D is possibly TRBD2 (6 bases). Trimming left V 3 bases short and J 3 bases short, with 11 bases between. CDR1 and CDR2 (germline): SGHRS, YFSETQ. The CDR3 length is 14 residues. This CDR3 reads CASSWAGRTDTQYF. The CDR3 bases are TGCGCCAGCAGCTGGGCGGGACGAACAGATACGCAGTATTTT.

The V gene is TRBV29-1, the J gene TRBJ2-6; possibly TRBD2 for D (6 bases). CDR1 is SQVTM, CDR2 ANQGSEA, per germline. The CDR3 is made up of 15 amino acids. The V gene lost 7 bases and the J gene lost 0 bases, with 13 bases spanning the gap. CDR3: CSAGTVRSGANVLTF. The CDR3 DNA sequence: TGCAGCGCCGGGACTGTGCGCTCTGGGGCCAACGTCCTGACTTTC.

The CDR3 sequence: CASSWITGANSGANVLTF. DNA of the CDR3: TGCGCCAGCAGCTGGATAACAGGGGCGAACTCTGGGGCCAACGTCCTGACTTTC. This chain uses TRBV5-1 with TRBJ2-6; TRBD1 agrees at 7 bases. The length of the CDR3 is 18 residues. Germline V gene data show CDR1 as SGHRS and CDR2 as YFSETQ. Trimming at V came to 3 bases and at J to 0 bases, leaving 9 bases not matched to a gene.

Here the CDR3 reads CASRQSSYNEQFF. DNA of the CDR3: TGTGCCAGCAGACAGAGCTCCTACAATGAGCAGTTCTTC. The chain carries TRBV27 and TRBJ2-1; D gene ambiguous. From germline, CDR1 is MNHEY and CDR2 SMNVEV (reference sequence). The CDR3 covers 13 residues. With 6 bases removed from V and 0 bases from J, the gap between germline ends came to 6 bases.

The V gene is TRBV25-1, the J gene TRBJ1-2; no definite D call. Germline lookup yields CDR1 MGHDK and CDR2 SYGVNS. V was cut by 5 bases and J by 5 bases, with 9 bases left in between. This CDR3 comprises 12 residues. The CDR3 DNA is TGTGCCAGCAGTTTCAGTCCTTATGGCTACACCTTC. This translates into CASSFSPYGYTF.

In this sample, this clone turned up a few times. The rearrangement uses TRBV6-5 and TRBJ1-2, with 11 bases matching TRBD1. CDR1 is MNHEY and CDR2 is SVGAGI in the germline V gene. The V and J ends lost 5 bases and 5 bases, in that order; junction bases with no gene match: 4. The CDR3 is made up of 14 amino acids. The CDR3 nucleotides read TGTGCCAGCAGTGGGACAGGGGGAGGGTATGGCTACACCTTC. Amino acid sequence: CASSGTGGGYGYTF.

The rearrangement links TRBV19 to TRBJ2-1, with D possibly TRBD1 on 5 matching bases. In germline, CDR1 is LNHDA, CDR2 SQIVND (reference sequence). This CDR3 region has 15 residues. V was shortened by 8 bases and J by 8 bases, with 22 bases between the two germline ends. DNA of the CDR3: TGTGCCAGTCAAACAGGAAGGGGCAACAATGATGAGCAGTTCTTC. This gives the protein CASQTGRGNNDEQFF. The entire variable domain, with the rest obtained from reference TRBV19 and TRBJ2-1, is as follows: DGGITQSPKYLFRKEGQNVTLSCEQNLNHDAMYWYRQDPGQGLRLIYYSQIVNDFQKGDIAEGYSVSREKKESFPLTVTSAQKNPTAFYLCASQTGRGNNDEQFFGPGTRLTVL.

This chain joins TRBV29-1 and TRBJ2-4, with D possibly being TRBD1 (5 bases). The CDR3 spans 12 residues. CDR1 is SQVTM, CDR2 ANQGSEA, per germline. Trimming stripped 4 bases from V and 11 bases from J, with 15 bases between. CDR3 residues: CSVAQGVRVQYF. DNA of the CDR3: TGCAGCGTTGCCCAAGGGGTTCGGGTTCAGTACTTC.

Only a few counts were recorded for this clone. The rearrangement joins TRBV9 to TRBJ2-5, with D possibly matching TRBD2 (6 bases). Germline CDR1 and CDR2: SGDLS and YYNGEE. V lost 4 bases to trimming and J lost 4 bases, with 14 bases between them. The CDR3 extends over 14 amino acids. For the CDR3, the DNA is TGTGCCAGCAGCTCCCGACTAGGAAGAGAGACCCAGTACTTC. It codes for CASSSRLGRETQYF.

This clone was detected only a few times. V and J are TRBV5-1 and TRBJ1-2, with 7 nucleotides matching TRBD1. The CDR3 length is 13 residues. Germline V gene lookup returns CDR1 SGHRS and CDR2 YFSETQ. J lost 6 bases, V lost 4 bases, and 6 bases had no gene match. The CDR3 is CASSPDRAHGYTF. The CDR3 DNA reads TGCGCCAGCAGCCCCGACAGGGCCCATGGCTACACCTTC.

This clone showed up just a few times. The V and J genes are TRBV6-5 and TRBJ2-3; D perhaps matches TRBD2 (6 bases). The CDR3 sequence is 12 residues long. The germline CDR1 and CDR2 sequences are MNHEY and SVGAGI. V was cut by 6 bases and J by 6 bases, with 10 bases left in between. The CDR3 region has the DNA TGTGCCAGCAGGAGGGACTGGGATACGCAGTATTTT. Translating gives CASRRDWDTQYF.

The V call is TRBV9, the J call TRBJ2-1; tentatively, D is TRBD1 (5 bases). The germline gives CDR1 SGDLS, CDR2 YYNGEE. This CDR3 is built from 15 residues. Trimming shortened V by 2 bases and J by 3 bases, and 12 bases separated the two germline ends. In DNA form, the CDR3 reads TGTGCCAGCAGCGTCTCCGGACACCACTACAATGAGCAGTTCTTC. This gives the protein CASSVSGHHYNEQFF.